This TCR beta chain was found in a study of PD-1 blockade in classical Hodgkin lymphoma. Study results and limitations: Healthy donors reportedly exceeded newly diagnosed patients in baseline TCR diversity.

Produced via immunoSEQ multiplex PCR; TCRdb's table is partial and in-frame only. This table has 50,000 to 75,000 clones, roughly 91% appearing once. Concerning this clone: As yet, its antigen is unknown.

In germline, CDR1 is SGHRS, CDR2 YFSETQ. The CDR3 runs 14 residues. The V gene end was trimmed by 1 base and the J gene end by 7 bases; junction bases not matched to a gene: 7. All patients relapsed after autologous stem cell transplantation, and brentuximab vedotin exposure varied. This specimen was peripheral blood mononuclear cells (PBMCs), taken before the second cycle of nivolumab. The receptor was isolated from a human donor with classical Hodgkin lymphoma. V and J are TRBV5-1 and TRBJ1-2; TRBD1 aligns across 7 bases. The CDR3 loop reads CASSLIVGGVGYTF. The CDR3 DNA sequence: TGCGCCAGCAGCTTGATTGTAGGGGGCGTTGGCTACACCTTC.